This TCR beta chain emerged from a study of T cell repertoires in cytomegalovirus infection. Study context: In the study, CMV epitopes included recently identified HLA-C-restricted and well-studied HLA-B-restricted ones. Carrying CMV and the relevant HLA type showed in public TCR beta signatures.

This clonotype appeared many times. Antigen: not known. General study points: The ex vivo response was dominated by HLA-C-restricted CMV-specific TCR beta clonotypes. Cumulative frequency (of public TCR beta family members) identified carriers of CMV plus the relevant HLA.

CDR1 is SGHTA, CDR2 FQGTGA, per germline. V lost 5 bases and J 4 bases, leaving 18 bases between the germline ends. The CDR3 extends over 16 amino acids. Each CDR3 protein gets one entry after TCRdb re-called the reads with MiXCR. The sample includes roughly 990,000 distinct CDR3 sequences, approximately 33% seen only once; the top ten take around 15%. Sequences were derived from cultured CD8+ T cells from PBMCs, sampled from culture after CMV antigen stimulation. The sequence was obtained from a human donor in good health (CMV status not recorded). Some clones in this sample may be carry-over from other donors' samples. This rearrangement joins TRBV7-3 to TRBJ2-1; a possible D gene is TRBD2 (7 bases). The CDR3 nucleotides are TGTGCCAGCAGCACCCTAGGGGGGGCGGGATACAATGAGCAGTTCTTC. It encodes CASSTLGGAGYNEQFF.